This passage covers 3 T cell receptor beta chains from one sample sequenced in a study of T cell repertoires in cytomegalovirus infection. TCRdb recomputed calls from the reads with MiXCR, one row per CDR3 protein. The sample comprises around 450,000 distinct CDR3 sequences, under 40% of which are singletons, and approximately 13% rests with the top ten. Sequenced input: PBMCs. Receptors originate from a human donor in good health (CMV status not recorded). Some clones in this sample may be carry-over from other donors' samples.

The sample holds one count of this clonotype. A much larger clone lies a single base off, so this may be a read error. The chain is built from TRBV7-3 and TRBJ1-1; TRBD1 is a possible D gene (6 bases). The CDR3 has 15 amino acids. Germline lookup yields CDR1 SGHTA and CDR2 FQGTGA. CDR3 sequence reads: CASSPTGTRDTEDFF. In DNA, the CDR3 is TGTGCCAGCAGCCCAACCGGGACGAGGGACACTGAAGATTTCTTT.

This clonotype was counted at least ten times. The CDR3 sequence is CASSLAQINYGYTF. CDR3 sequence (DNA): TGTGCCAGCAGCTTAGCGCAAATTAACTATGGCTACACCTTC. The V call is TRBV7-8, the J call TRBJ1-2, with D hard to call. Germline CDR1 SGHVS, CDR2 FQNEAQ. This CDR3 is built from 14 residues. Trimming took 0 bases from V and 1 from J, leaving 6 bases between them.

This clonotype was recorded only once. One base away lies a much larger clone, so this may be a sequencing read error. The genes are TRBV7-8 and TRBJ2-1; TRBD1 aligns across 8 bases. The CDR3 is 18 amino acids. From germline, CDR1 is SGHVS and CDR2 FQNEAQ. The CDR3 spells CASSEGQGPLSTHNERFF. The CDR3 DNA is TGTGCCAGCAGCGAAGGACAGGGACCCCTCTCTACACACAATGAGCGGTTCTTC.